This T cell receptor (beta chain) was recorded in a study of cytomegalovirus exposure and HLA in healthy donors. The CDR3 extends over 13 amino acids. Germline V gives CDR1 GTSNPN, CDR2 SVGIG (reference sequence). After removal of 1 base from V and 9 bases from J, the junction contained 3 bases not matched to a gene. Measured with immunoSEQ multiplex PCR; TCRdb has only the in-frame clones, and not every one. The repertoire holds about 140,000 clones, roughly four fifths seen once, with more than 1.4% in the top ten. The table lists this clone with a count of one. The V gene is TRBV30, the J gene TRBJ1-6, with 7 bases fitting TRBD1. Material for sequencing was PBMCs. This TCR came from a woman aged 25 to 39 in good health and CMV-seronegative. CDR3 loop: CAWSDRGASPLHF. The CDR3, as DNA: TGTGCCTGGAGTGACAGGGGAGCTTCACCCCTCCACTTT.